Below, 15 T cell receptor beta chains from the same sample are listed, as sequenced in a study of early T cells in non-severe SARS-CoV-2 infection. Each CDR3 protein gets one entry after TCRdb re-called the 5' RACE reads with MiXCR. Among tens of thousands of distinct CDR3 sequences listed, 5.4% were seen once. Sequenced material: whole blood. These receptors were collected from an adult who was a healthcare worker with PCR-confirmed SARS-CoV-2 infection or an uninfected control (not recorded which).

The V gene is TRBV7-9, the J gene TRBJ2-7; either TRBD1 or TRBD2 may supply D (5 bases each). The CDR3 runs to 14 residues. Trimming pared 1 base from V and 4 bases from J, leaving 11 bases between. Germline V gene lookup returns CDR1 SEHNR and CDR2 FQNEAQ (reference sequence). The CDR3 region is CASSLGGARYEQYF. In DNA, the CDR3 is TGTGCCAGCAGCTTAGGAGGGGCGCGGTACGAGCAGTACTTC.

This clonotype was picked up many times. V usage is TRBV3-1 and J usage is TRBJ1-1; 8 nucleotides align to TRBD1. CDR3 length equals 15 residues. The junction had 5 bases not matched to a gene; V was cut back by 1 base and J by 4 bases. Germline CDR1 and CDR2: LGHDT and YNNKEL (reference sequence). CDR3 nucleotide sequence: TGTGCCAGCAGCCAAGTGGGGACAGGAGTCACTGAAGCTTTCTTT. Its protein product is CASSQVGTGVTEAFF.

This clonotype showed up just a few times. As DNA, the CDR3 is TGTGCCAGCAGACGCGGGAGGAACTCCTACGAGCAGTACTTC. Translated: CASRRGRNSYEQYF. This rearrangement joins TRBV27 to TRBJ2-7, with 8 bases that match TRBD2. Per the germline V gene, CDR1 is MNHEY and CDR2 is SMNVEV (reference sequence). The CDR3 is 14 residues long. V lost 6 bases and J lost 0; bases outside the gene matches: 4.

There are a few counts of this clonotype. The genes are TRBV25-1 and TRBJ2-5; 11 positions agree with TRBD1. CDR3 length: 15 residues. V lost 4 bases and J lost 5; bases outside the gene matches: 6. Germline CDR1 reads MGHDK; CDR2 reads SYGVNS. Here the CDR3 DNA reads TGTGCCAGCAGTGCCGGGACAGGGGGGAGGGAGACCCAGTACTTC. This codes for CASSAGTGGRETQYF.

This clonotype has a handful of counts. In DNA, the CDR3 is TGTGCCAGCTCAGCCTCGGGGAGAAGCCGGGACAGGGGAGCCGAGCAGTACTTC. It encodes CASSASGRSRDRGAEQYF. This chain joins TRBV18 and TRBJ2-7; 10 bases are a match to TRBD1. The CDR3 is 18 residues long. The V and J ends lost 5 bases and 6 bases, in that order; junction bases with no gene match: 19. Germline values: CDR1 KGHSH, CDR2 LQKENI. Looking up the rest from reference TRBV18 and TRBJ2-7 gives the full variable domain: NAGVMQNPRHLVRRRGQEARLRCSPMKGHSHVYWYRQLPEEGLKFMVYLQKENIIDESGMPKERFSAEFPKEGPSILRIQQVVRGDSAAYFCASSASGRSRDRGAEQYFGPGTRLTVT.

This clonotype was recorded many times. The rearrangement links TRBV7-8 to TRBJ2-3, with 14 bases that match TRBD2. Trimming at V came to 4 bases and at J to 4 bases, leaving 7 bases not matched to a gene. CDR3 size: 17 residues. The germline gives CDR1 SGHVS, CDR2 FQNEAQ. The CDR3 DNA reads as TGTGCCAGCAGCTCACACACGGGACTAGCGGGAGCAGATACGCAGTATTTT. Protein sequence: CASSSHTGLAGADTQYF.

This clonotype was counted between two and nine times. The chain combines TRBV11-3 with TRBJ2-1; D perhaps matches TRBD1 (6 bases). The V end was cut by 5 bases, the J end by 3 bases, with 11 bases between. Per the germline V gene, CDR1 is SGHNT and CDR2 is YENEEA. The CDR3 runs to 14 residues. CDR3 bases: TGTGCCAGCAGCCTCCGGGACAACTACAATGAGCAGTTCTTC. This sequence encodes CASSLRDNYNEQFF.

This clonotype showed up just a few times. This chain joins TRBV19 and TRBJ2-7; 8 positions agree with TRBD1. V lost 6 bases and J lost 2; bases outside the gene matches: 3. CDR1 is LNHDA and CDR2 is SQIVND in the germline V gene (reference sequence). The CDR3 is 13 residues long. CDR3 in DNA: TGTGCCAGTAGCGGACAGGGCACCTACGAGCAGTACTTC. Translated, it gives CASSGQGTYEQYF.

This clonotype was counted at least ten times. The genes are TRBV7-6 and TRBJ1-1; a possible D gene is TRBD1 (5 bases). Germline V lookup: CDR1 SGHVS, CDR2 FNYEAQ. The CDR3 runs to 13 residues. Trimming shortened V by 8 bases and J by 1 base, and 11 bases separated the two germline ends. The CDR3 bases are TGTGCCAGCCGCCGGGACGGGAACACTGAAGCTTTCTTT. The encoded protein is CASRRDGNTEAFF. The variable domain in full, completed from reference TRBV7-6 and TRBJ1-1, reads GAGVSQSPRYKVTKRGQDVALRCDPISGHVSLYWYRQALGQGPEFLTYFNYEAQQDKSGLPNDRFSAERPEGSISTLTIQRTEQRDSAMYRCASRRDGNTEAFFGQGTRLTVV.

Ten or more counts support this clonotype. The V and J genes are TRBV20-1 and TRBJ2-1; 8 nucleotides agree with TRBD2. Germline V gene data show CDR1 as DFQATT and CDR2 as SNEGSKA (reference sequence). Losses at the gene ends were 0 bases for V and 10 bases for J; bases not matched to a gene: 11. The CDR3 extends over 15 amino acids. The CDR3: CSARDRLAGSGEQFF. The CDR3 nucleotides read TGCAGTGCTAGAGATCGCCTAGCGGGCTCAGGGGAGCAGTTCTTC.

This clonotype has only a few counts. V is TRBV29-1 and J is TRBJ1-1; unclear D gene. Germline V gene sequence: CDR1 SQVTM, CDR2 ANQGSEA. This CDR3 has 12 amino acids. Trimming pared 5 bases from V and 2 bases from J, leaving 9 bases between. CDR3 loop: CSVQQTNTEAFF. In DNA form, the CDR3 reads TGCAGCGTTCAACAGACAAACACTGAAGCTTTCTTT.

V gene TRBV5-4 combines with J gene TRBJ2-2, with 10 bases matching TRBD2. CDR1 SGHNT and CDR2 YYREEE come from the germline V gene (reference sequence). V was pared by 0 bases and J by 4 bases, with 6 bases of the junction left unmatched. CDR3 length equals 17 residues. The CDR3 nucleotides are TGTGCCAGCAGCTTGGTCCTACTAGCGGGAAGCACCGGGGAGCTGTTTTTT. Amino acid sequence: CASSLVLLAGSTGELFF.

V gene TRBV5-1 combines with J gene TRBJ1-1, with unresolved D. V was pared by 3 bases and J by 7 bases, with 13 bases between. The germline CDR1 and CDR2 sequences are SGHRS and YFSETQ. This CDR3 has 13 residues. CDR3 loop: CASSWAGGVEAFF. For the CDR3, the DNA is TGCGCCAGCAGCTGGGCGGGCGGAGTTGAAGCTTTCTTT.

There are many counts of this clonotype. The chain recombines TRBV4-2 with TRBJ2-3; TRBD2 matches at 10 bases. CDR1 and CDR2 from the germline V gene are LGHNA and YNFKEQ. CDR3 size: 14 residues. The V segment lost 4 bases and the J segment 5 bases; nucleotides outside the gene matches: 3. The CDR3 DNA reads as TGTGCCAGCAGCCCCGGGACTAGCGAAGATACGCAGTATTTT. Amino acids: CASSPGTSEDTQYF.

The sample holds many counts of this clonotype. J is TRBJ2-7 and V is TRBV7-3; D is uncertain. The CDR3 sequence is 15 residues long. Germline V gives CDR1 SGHTA, CDR2 FQGTGA. The V end was cut by 5 bases, the J end by 2 bases, with 16 bases between. CDR3 coding DNA: TGTGCCAGCAGCCTCCTCCCAGGTTGGACCTACGAGCAGTACTTC. This translates into CASSLLPGWTYEQYF.